This T cell receptor (beta chain) was observed in a study of T cell responses to AZD1222 COVID-19 vaccine. Assay: immunoSEQ multiplex PCR; the TCRdb copy retains only in-frame clones and omits some. In the table there are some 150,000 clones, about 87% of which are singletons. In regard to this clone: Antigen specificity is unknown.

Germline lookup yields CDR1 LNHDA and CDR2 SQIVND (reference sequence). The CDR3 is made up of 15 amino acids. V shed 0 bases and J shed 4 bases, with 12 bases lying between them. General observations from the study: With two AZD1222 doses given, Spike-specific TCR breadth and depth both rose. Scientists sampled the repertoires only once the peak T cell response had passed. CD4 TCRs linked to vaccination spanned spike, dominating at 160-218 and 743-854. Just six or seven AZD1222 recipients tested seropositive at baseline.

This specimen was peripheral blood, taken on day 0 of AZD1222 vaccination. This chain connects TRBV19 to TRBJ1-2, with unresolved D. This TCR was recovered from an adult in good health. This CDR3 is CASSIDHTESYGYTF. The CDR3 DNA follows: TGTGCCAGTAGTATAGATCACACAGAGAGCTATGGCTACACCTTC.